This T cell receptor beta chain was captured in a study of Ad26.COV2.S vaccination and SARS-CoV-2 variants. Whole-study context: Ad26.COV2.S, an intramuscular injection, was given once or twice 56 days apart. Whole-study findings and limits: Reportedly, spike-specific CD8+ and CD4+ T cell responses achieved substantial breadth once vaccination had taken place. The TCR breadth and depth analyses may have produced an underestimate of total T cell responses.

The CDR3 is made up of 14 amino acids. Trimming cost V 6 bases and J 6 bases; bases outside gene matches: 8. Germline V CDR1 and CDR2: ENHRY, SYGVKD. The treatment is: about 20 received Ad26.COV2.S at low or high dose, single or two shots; 5 received placebo; per-sample allocation not given. Collection of samples fell on day 63 after the first vaccine or placebo injection. A remark on this clone: Antigen: not known.

TCRdb's table, derived via immunoSEQ multiplex PCR, lists solely in-frame clones and lacks some. The top ten hold over 1.5% of the sample, which has around 500,000 clones, 80% to 90% seen once. The sequence derives from a person between 18 and 60 years old who received the Ad26.COV2.S COVID-19 vaccine or a placebo. The source was peripheral blood, collected in a trial of Ad26.COV2.S vaccine versus placebo. This rearrangement joins TRBV10-3 to TRBJ1-5, with 7 bases that match TRBD1. CDR3 coding DNA: TGTGCCATCAGGGAGACAGGGTTGGGTCAGCCCCAGCATTTT. Its translation is CAIRETGLGQPQHF.